These T cell receptor beta chains were read from a single sample in a study. TCRdb re-called the RT-PCR reads through MiXCR, storing one row per CDR3 protein. The sample has approximately 720,000 distinct CDR3 sequences, 12% to 15% seen once. Sequenced material: memory CD4+ T cells from blood. These receptor sequences come from a female donor in good health, serving as a healthy control. Each CDR3 is given with its conserved first and last residue. A D gene is named only where the DNA matches it firmly. The size entry is marked missing in some rows and otherwise reads once, few, many or a size class.

abundance	d_gene	v_gene	j_gene	CDR3nt	CDR3aa
many	TRBD1	TRBV10-3	TRBJ2-7	TGTGCCATCAGTGAGTCGGGACAGGATACCTACGAGCAGTACTTC	CAISESGQDTYEQYF
few	NA	TRBV9	TRBJ1-1	TGTGCCAGCAGCGTCTTCTCCGGGGGGACGAACACTGAAGCTTTCTTT	CASSVFSGGTNTEAFF
NA	TRBD1	TRBV20-1	TRBJ1-6	TGCAGTGCCCGACGGACAGGTCCGTCCTATAATTCACCCCTCCACTTT	CSARRTGPSYNSPLHF
NA	NA	TRBV5-5	TRBJ2-5	TGTGCCAGCAGCTTGGAGGGACGACCCCAAGAGACCCAGTACTTC	CASSLEGRPQETQYF
many	TRBD2	TRBV6-5	TRBJ2-5	TGTGCCAGCAGTTACCCGGGACTAGCGTCGGAGACCCAGTACTTC	CASSYPGLASETQYF
few	NA	TRBV20-1	TRBJ2-3	TGCAGTGCTCCCACCCAAGGCAGGAGTCGCGATACGCAGTATTTT	CSAPTQGRSRDTQYF
NA	NA	TRBV27	TRBJ2-7	TGTGCCACCGCCAAGGGGAGTAGGAACGAGCAGTACTTC	CATAKGSRNEQYF
many	TRBD1	TRBV12-3/TRBV12-4	TRBJ1-2	TGTGCCAGCAGTCCGACAGGGGCTAACTATGGCTACACCTTC	CASSPTGANYGYTF
NA	NA	TRBV28	TRBJ1-2	TGTGCCAGCAATTTCTTAAACGCTGGCTACACCTTC	CASNFLNAGYTF
few	NA	TRBV4-2	TRBJ2-7	TGTGCCAGCAGCCCCGAAGACAGGTACGAGCAGTACTTC	CASSPEDRYEQYF